One and the same sample provided the 18 T cell receptor beta chains below, sequenced in a study of CD8+CD57+ T cells in acquired aplastic anemia. Patients chosen for sequencing had shown CD8+CD57+ cell expansion by flow cytometry. Genomic DNA, the template, was used for profiling of the TCR beta VDJ and CDR3. TCRdb reanalysed the reads using MiXCR and keeps one entry per CDR3 protein. Found here are about 120,000 distinct CDR3 sequences, approximately 36% of them singletons; the top ten hold roughly 3%. Input material: sorted CD4+, CD8+, or CD8+CD57+ T cells (not recorded which) from PBMCs. These receptors were collected from a human donor with aplastic anemia.

A word on this clonotype: The junction departs from germline at one end; a sequencing error may be responsible. This sequence joins TRBV2 and TRBJ1-1, with 10 bases that match TRBD1. The length of the CDR3 is 15 residues. Germline CDR1 and CDR2: SNHLY and FYNNEI. CDR3 sequence: CASRRDRGTNTGAFF. CDR3 coding DNA: TGCGCCAGCAGACGGGACAGGGGAACTAACACTGGAGCTTTCTTT.

This clonotype was found many times. CDR3 in amino acids: CASTSGTGGFMNTEAFF. CDR3 DNA sequence: TGTGCCAGCACCTCTGGGACAGGGGGCTTTATGAACACTGAAGCTTTCTTT. This chain links TRBV7-9 with TRBJ1-1, with TRBD1 identical over 12 bases. Germline V gene sequence: CDR1 SEHNR, CDR2 FQNEAQ (reference sequence). With V trimmed by 7 bases and J by 0 bases, 9 bases remained unmatched. The CDR3 contains 17 residues.

This clonotype was seen many times. The rearrangement joins TRBV6-1 to TRBJ1-5, with 7 bases that match TRBD1. CDR3 size: 14 residues. The V gene end was trimmed by 3 bases and the J gene end by 4 bases; junction bases not matched to a gene: 3. From germline, CDR1 is MNHNS and CDR2 SASEGT. CDR3 sequence reads: CASSDGTANQPQHF. The CDR3 DNA is TGTGCCAGCAGTGATGGGACAGCAAATCAGCCCCAGCATTTT.

Points on this clonotype: Possible read error: a much larger clone is one base away. This chain connects TRBV11-2 to TRBJ1-3; D unclear. The V end lost 2 bases, the J end lost 0 bases, and 11 bases lay between the germline ends. The CDR3 is 16 amino acids. Germline assignment: CDR1 SGHAT and CDR2 FQNNGV. CDR3 protein: CASSLRPGLSGNTIYF. The CDR3 nucleotides are TGTGCCAGCAGCTTAAGGCCGGGCCTCTCTGGAAACACCATATATTTT.

This clonotype has only a few counts. J is TRBJ1-5 and V is TRBV6-1; no definite D call. The V end lost 0 bases, the J end lost 11 bases, and 8 bases lay between the germline ends. CDR1 and CDR2 (germline): MNHNS, SASEGT. The CDR3 contains 12 residues. The CDR3 reads CASSEAPPSQHF. The CDR3, as DNA: TGTGCCAGCAGTGAAGCCCCCCCGTCCCAGCATTTT.

This clonotype was recorded a few times. V usage is TRBV7-9 and J usage is TRBJ2-7; possibly TRBD2 for D (6 bases). This CDR3 has 14 residues. The ends were cut back, 3 bases at V and 3 bases at J, with 12 bases in the middle. Germline V gene lookup returns CDR1 SEHNR and CDR2 FQNEAQ (reference sequence). As DNA, the CDR3 is TGTGCCAGCAGCTTCACGGGGGAACACTACGAGCAGTACTTC. Amino acids: CASSFTGEHYEQYF.

This clonotype was picked up many times. This rearrangement joins TRBV19 to TRBJ1-1; perhaps TRBD1 as D (5 bases). The CDR3 spans 13 residues. Germline loops: CDR1 LNHDA, CDR2 SQIVND (reference sequence). V gave up 3 bases and J gave up 5 bases, with 10 bases separating them. CDR3 loop: CASSMGWGTEAFF. The CDR3 coding sequence is TGTGCCAGTAGTATGGGGTGGGGGACTGAAGCTTTCTTT.

This clonotype was recorded a few times. The junction departs from germline at one end; a sequencing error may be responsible. This chain connects TRBV5-4 to TRBJ1-2; D ambiguous. This CDR3 has 13 residues. Per the germline V gene, CDR1 is SGHNT and CDR2 is YYREEE (reference sequence). The CDR3 nucleotides read TGTGTCAGCAGCTTTTTAGCAAGAGGGGGCTACACCTTC. It encodes CVSSFLARGGYTF. The variable domain in full, with the rest retrieved from reference TRBV5-4 and TRBJ1-2, is ETGVTQSPTHLIKTRGQQVTLRCSSQSGHNTVSWYQQALGQGPQFIFQYYREEENGRGNFPPRFSGLQFPNYSSELNVNALELDDSALYLCVSSFLARGGYTFGSGTRLTVV.

This sequence joins TRBV20-1 and TRBJ1-2; D is undetermined. The CDR3 consists of 14 residues. The V end lost 4 bases, the J end lost 5 bases, and 17 bases lay between the germline ends. The germline V gene encodes CDR1 DFQATT and CDR2 SNEGSKA (reference sequence). The CDR3 DNA reads TGCAGTGCTATCAGATCCCTCAACCTTTATGGCTACACCTTC. Amino acids: CSAIRSLNLYGYTF.

This clonotype occurred many times. This chain uses TRBV18 with TRBJ2-5; D is undetermined. The V end lost 4 bases, the J end lost 1 base, and 4 bases lay between the germline ends. Per germline, CDR1 KGHSH and CDR2 LQKENI. This CDR3 region has 12 residues. In DNA form, the CDR3 reads TGTGCCAGCTCACAACTCCAAGAGACCCAGTACTTC. It codes for CASSQLQETQYF.

This clonotype was detected many times. The rearrangement joins TRBV6-1 to TRBJ1-5; the D is unclear. CDR1 is MNHNS, CDR2 SASEGT, per germline. This CDR3 is built from 12 residues. The V and J ends lost 7 bases and 10 bases respectively, with 14 bases between them. For the CDR3, the DNA is TGTGCCAGCAACCGGGCGAACGAACCCCAGCATTTT. Translating gives CASNRANEPQHF.

This clonotype was counted ten times or more. The rearrangement joins TRBV20-1 to TRBJ2-3; TRBD2 is a possible D gene (5 bases). The CDR3 is 16 residues long. Trimming cost V 3 bases and J 6 bases, with 22 bases left between them. Germline CDR1 and CDR2: DFQATT and SNEGSKA (reference sequence). For the CDR3, the DNA is TGCAGTGCTAGGAGGGCGGAACTTATGATGGAGGATACGCAGTATTTT. Protein: CSARRAELMMEDTQYF.

The chain links TRBV7-6 to TRBJ2-7; D possibly corresponds to TRBD2 (5 bases). The length of the CDR3 is 13 residues. V was trimmed by 4 bases and J by 2 bases, leaving 9 bases between them. CDR1 is SGHVS, CDR2 FNYEAQ, per germline. CDR3 DNA sequence: TGTGCCAGCAGCTATAGCGAAACCTACGAGCAGTACTTC. Its translation: CASSYSETYEQYF. The entire variable domain, with the rest obtained from reference TRBV7-6 and TRBJ2-7, is as follows: GAGVSQSPRYKVTKRGQDVALRCDPISGHVSLYWYRQALGQGPEFLTYFNYEAQQDKSGLPNDRFSAERPEGSISTLTIQRTEQRDSAMYRCASSYSETYEQYFGPGTRLTVT.

The table lists this clonotype with a few counts. The rearrangement uses TRBV6-1 and TRBJ1-1; 7 bases are a match to TRBD1. Germline assignment: CDR1 MNHNS and CDR2 SASEGT. The CDR3 has 15 amino acids. With 9 bases clipped from V and 4 bases from J, the junction kept 14 bases outside the gene matches. The CDR3, as DNA: TGTGCCAGTCGGGAAGGAGACAGGGTAGGCACTGAAGCTTTCTTT. This gives the protein CASREGDRVGTEAFF.

This clonotype showed up many times. The chain couples TRBV7-9 to TRBJ2-7; D is uncertain. V shed 5 bases and J shed 0 bases, with 11 bases lying between them. This CDR3 contains 14 residues. Looked up from germline, CDR1 is SEHNR and CDR2 is FQNEAQ (reference sequence). The CDR3 DNA reads TGTGCCAGCAGCATTGGACGGAACTCCTACGAGCAGTACTTC. Translated: CASSIGRNSYEQYF.

This clonotype appeared many times. V is TRBV4-3 and J is TRBJ2-7; 8 positions agree with TRBD1. J lost 5 bases, V lost 4 bases, and 7 bases had no gene match. Germline assignment: CDR1 LGHNA and CDR2 YSLEER. The CDR3 consists of 14 residues. CDR3 DNA sequence: TGCGCCAGCAGCCTTGGGACAGGCGCGGACGAGCAGTACTTC. As protein: CASSLGTGADEQYF.

Many counts were recorded for this clonotype. The genes are TRBV7-2 and TRBJ1-2; no reliable D call. V was trimmed by 5 bases and J by 7 bases, leaving 11 bases between them. Germline loops: CDR1 SGHTA, CDR2 FQGNSA. The CDR3 extends over 12 amino acids. CDR3: CASSQVSAGYTF. The CDR3 nucleotides are TGTGCCAGCAGCCAAGTAAGCGCTGGCTACACCTTC.

This clonotype came up many times. J is TRBJ2-5 and V is TRBV4-1; a weak D match, TRBD1 (5 bases). With 0 bases removed from V and 4 bases from J, the gap between germline ends came to 9 bases. This CDR3 region has 14 residues. Germline V gives CDR1 MGHRA, CDR2 YSYEKL. Here the CDR3 DNA reads TGCGCCAGCAGCCAAGACAGGGTGGCAGAGACCCAGTACTTC. Translated: CASSQDRVAETQYF.